Sequencing of this T cell receptor beta chain was carried out in a study of T cell responses to AZD1222 COVID-19 vaccine. Data came from immunoSEQ multiplex PCR; TCRdb stores just in-frame clones and leaves some out. Of 90,000 to 120,000 clones listed, roughly nine tenths were seen once; the top ten hold roughly 4.3%. Study-level points and caveats: Donors in the cohort were predominantly white British and more often female, and clonal diversity was possibly underestimated. At baseline, just five to seven AZD1222 recipients tested seropositive. The span of vaccine-associated CD4 TCRs extended across spike, with dominance at 160-218 and 743-854.

Notes on this clone: Its antigen remains unidentified.

The source was peripheral blood, collected on day 0 of AZD1222 vaccination. The sequence derives from an adult in good health.

The CDR3: CASSLDGAGLLGYTF. CDR3 bases: TGTGCCAGCAGCTTGGACGGCGCAGGGCTTCTTGGCTACACCTTC. The chain joins TRBV7-8 to TRBJ1-2, with D tentatively TRBD1 (5 bases). The germline V gene has CDR1 SGHVS and CDR2 FQNEAQ. V lost 3 bases and J lost 7, with 18 bases in between. The CDR3 contains 15 residues.